The 24 T cell receptor gamma chains below were found in one sample sequenced in a study of Vδ1+ human thymocytes. General observations from the study: In the thymus, TRG and TRD repertoires looked highly polyclonal with Gaussian CDR3 lengths.

The template was reverse-transcribed extracted RNA. Pooled V-gene forward primers with one constant-region reverse primer generated the CDR3 amplicons by multiplex PCR. TCRdb re-called clones from the multiplex PCR reads via CATT. The sample records about 36,000 gamma-chain clones, around 20% being singletons. The antigens of these receptors remain unknown. What was sequenced was Vdelta1+ gamma-delta thymocytes from the thymus. The sample's subset: FACS-sorted CD3+ TCRalphabeta- TCRVdelta1+ TCRVdelta2- thymocytes. Every receptor here comes from a girl less than two years old who had congenital heart surgery.

There are a few counts of this clone. Other DNA variants within this sample encode the same CDR3. The chain recombines TRGV9 with TRGJ1 or TRGJ2. J gave up 6 bases and V 0 bases, and 5 bases lay outside the gene matches. CDR3 length: 13 residues. Germline V gene lookup returns CDR1 GITISATS and CDR2 ISYDGTV (reference sequence). For the CDR3, the DNA is TGTGCCTTGTGGGAGGTGGGGTGTTATAAGAAACTCTTT. Its protein is CALWEVGCYKKLF.

The genes are TRGV2 and TRGJ1 or TRGJ2. V gave up 6 bases and J gave up 0 bases; unmatched junction bases: 8. This CDR3 contains 14 residues. Germline-derived CDR1 and CDR2 are EGSNGY and YDSYNSKV. The CDR3 region has the DNA TGTGCCACCTGGTGTCGTACGAATTATTATAAGAAACTCTTT. Encoded protein: CATWCRTNYYKKLF.

A remark on this clone: This specimen includes other DNA sequences encoding the same CDR3. The gene calls are TRGV9 and TRGJ1 or TRGJ2. V gave up 4 bases and J gave up 0 bases; unmatched junction bases: 3. Germline V CDR1 and CDR2: GITISATS, ISYDGTV (reference sequence). This CDR3 region has 13 residues. The CDR3 spells CALWELNYYKKLF. CDR3 DNA: TGTGCCTTGTGGGAACTGAATTATTATAAGAAACTCTTT.

Details on this clone: Distinct nucleotide sequences in the sample also encode this CDR3. The chain has TRGV4 and TRGJ1 or TRGJ2. Germline CDR1 EGSTGY, CDR2 YDSYTSSV. Trimming removed 2 bases from V and 3 bases from J; junction bases left unmatched: 4. The CDR3 runs 13 residues. The CDR3 nucleotides are TGTGCCACCTGGGATGTTTCTTATTATAAGAAACTCTTT. Translated: CATWDVSYYKKLF.

This chain joins TRGV2 and TRGJ1 or TRGJ2. V was clipped by 1 base and J by 0 bases; unmatched bases: 6. CDR3 length equals 15 residues. Germline V gene sequence: CDR1 EGSNGY, CDR2 YDSYNSKV. CDR3 region: CATWDGHRNYYKKLF. The CDR3 DNA reads as TGTGCCACCTGGGACGGCCATAGGAATTATTATAAGAAACTCTTT.

Concerning this clone itself: One end of the junction fails to match germline, which may point to a read error. This chain joins TRGV2 and TRGJP2. Germline loops: CDR1 EGSNGY, CDR2 YDSYNSKV. The CDR3 consists of 16 residues. The CDR3 loop is CATWDGPERRDWTKTF. In nucleotides, the CDR3 is TGTGCCACCTGGGACGGGCCGGAGCGGCGTGATTGGACCAAGACGTTT.

There are a few counts of this clone. Other DNA sequences within the sample encode an identical CDR3. This chain uses TRGV2 with TRGJP2. The germline V gene has CDR1 EGSNGY and CDR2 YDSYNSKV. The V segment lost 1 base and the J segment 6 bases; nucleotides outside the gene matches: 5. This CDR3 has 14 residues. CDR3 sequence (DNA): TGTGCCACCTGGGACGGTCCTCGTGATTGGATCAAGACGTTT. Residues: CATWDGPRDWIKTF.

The chain employs TRGV2 and TRGJP2. The V gene end was trimmed by 3 bases and the J gene end by 5 bases; junction bases not matched to a gene: 3. This CDR3 contains 13 residues. Germline lookup yields CDR1 EGSNGY and CDR2 YDSYNSKV. CDR3 sequence reads: CATWDRSDWIKTF. The CDR3 DNA sequence: TGTGCCACCTGGGACCGGAGTGATTGGATCAAGACGTTT.

This chain links TRGV8 with TRGJ1 or TRGJ2. This CDR3 region has 12 residues. The junction had 7 bases not matched to a gene; V was cut back by 3 bases and J by 8 bases. The germline gives CDR1 VENAVY, CDR2 YDSYNSRV. CDR3 sequence (DNA): TGTGCCACCTGGGATCTCCGCCATAAGAAACTCTTT. As protein: CATWDLRHKKLF.

This clone was seen more than once but under ten times. This rearrangement joins TRGV2 to TRGJP2. The ends lost 0 bases at V and 7 bases at J; junction bases unmatched: 5. This CDR3 comprises 14 residues. CDR1 and CDR2 (germline): EGSNGY, YDSYNSKV. DNA for the CDR3: TGTGCCACCTGGGACGGGCGGCATGATTGGATCAAGACGTTT. Its protein product is CATWDGRHDWIKTF.

The chain recombines TRGV3 with TRGJP2. The trim removed 0 bases at V and 8 bases at J, leaving 9 bases unmatched. This CDR3 region has 15 residues. CDR1 is VTNTFY, CDR2 YDVSTARD, per germline (reference sequence). CDR3 amino acids: CATWDRPPKDWIKTF. The CDR3 DNA reads TGTGCCACCTGGGACAGGCCTCCGAAAGATTGGATCAAGACGTTT.

This clone was seen only a few times. TCRdb records a much larger clone's protein for this DNA, with a difference at residue 3 that likely arises from a read error; the protein given is the translation of the DNA. This chain links TRGV2 with TRGJ1 or TRGJ2. CDR1 and CDR2 (germline): EGSNGY, YDSYNSKV. The CDR3 is 11 residues long. CDR3 amino acids: CAAWDGRGKLF. CDR3 nucleotides: TGTGCCGCCTGGGACGGGCGGGGGAAACTCTTT.

As to this clone: A much larger clone sits a single nucleotide away, making a read error possible. The chain couples TRGV3 to TRGJ1 or TRGJ2. The CDR3 loop spans 13 amino acids. CDR1 and CDR2 (germline): VTNTFY, YDVSTARD (reference sequence). V shed 0 bases and J 5 bases; nucleotides not matched to a gene: 4. CDR3 sequence: CATWDRVDYKKLF. In DNA form, the CDR3 reads TGTGCCACCTGGGACAGGGTGGATTATAAGAAACTCTTT.

This clone has only a few counts. V and J are TRGV9 and TRGJ1 or TRGJ2. After removal of 2 bases from V and 3 bases from J, the junction contained 7 bases not matched to a gene. The germline V gene has CDR1 GITISATS and CDR2 ISYDGTV (reference sequence). The CDR3 sequence is 14 residues long. The CDR3 DNA is TGTGCCTTGTGGGAGGCCATCATTTATTATAAGAAACTCTTT. Its translation: CALWEAIIYYKKLF.

The sample holds a few counts of this clone. This chain links TRGV2 with TRGJ1 or TRGJ2. The CDR3 sequence is 14 residues long. J gave up 0 bases and V 4 bases, and 6 bases lay outside the gene matches. CDR1 is EGSNGY and CDR2 is YDSYNSKV in the germline V gene. CDR3 sequence reads: CATWDASNYYKKLF. The DNA of the CDR3 is TGTGCCACCTGGGATGCCTCGAATTATTATAAGAAACTCTTT.

This clone was observed a handful of times. The chain uses TRGV4 and TRGJ1 or TRGJ2. The CDR3 is 15 residues long. Germline assignment: CDR1 EGSTGY and CDR2 YDSYTSSV. Unmatched junction bases numbered 11, after V lost 2 bases and J lost 4 bases. CDR3 in DNA: TGTGCCACCTGGGATGAGTTGCCATCCTATTATAAGAAACTCTTT. Translating it yields CATWDELPSYYKKLF.

V gene TRGV4 combines with J gene TRGJ1 or TRGJ2. The CDR3 runs to 13 residues. Germline values: CDR1 EGSTGY, CDR2 YDSYTSSV. Germline trimming cut 5 bases from V and 7 bases from J; bases unmatched to any gene: 11. In DNA, the CDR3 is TGTGCCACCTGGGCCCGCTCGGCCTATAAGAAACTCTTT. Translated: CATWARSAYKKLF.

As concerns this clone: The same CDR3 can be traced to other DNA sequences in this sample. This rearrangement joins TRGV3 to TRGJP2. With 4 bases clipped from V and 11 bases from J, the junction kept 7 bases outside the gene matches. The germline V gene encodes CDR1 VTNTFY and CDR2 YDVSTARD (reference sequence). This CDR3 has 12 residues. The CDR3 nucleotides read TGTGCCACCTGGGAAGGGGACTGGATCAAGACGTTT. Encoded protein: CATWEGDWIKTF.

This clone was seen more than once but under ten times. Distinct nucleotide sequences in the sample also encode this CDR3. V gene TRGV2 combines with J gene TRGJ1 or TRGJ2. In germline, CDR1 is EGSNGY, CDR2 YDSYNSKV. After removal of 0 bases from V and 9 bases from J, the junction contained 5 bases not matched to a gene. The CDR3 has 12 residues. As DNA, the CDR3 is TGTGCCACCTGGGACGGGCTGTTTAAGAAACTCTTT. This sequence encodes CATWDGLFKKLF.

This clone occurred a few times. V gene TRGV2 combines with J gene TRGJ1 or TRGJ2. The CDR3 contains 11 residues. Looked up from germline, CDR1 is EGSNGY and CDR2 is YDSYNSKV. V was clipped by 3 bases and J by 10 bases; unmatched bases: 6. The CDR3 is CATWDPEKKLF. The CDR3 DNA sequence: TGTGCCACCTGGGACCCCGAGAAGAAACTCTTT.

This clone was observed a single time. The rearrangement uses TRGV8 and TRGJP2. Trimming removed 1 base from V and 1 base from J; junction bases left unmatched: 6. There are 16 residues in the CDR3. The germline gives CDR1 VENAVY, CDR2 YDSYNSRV. The CDR3 sequence is CATWDSTPSSDWIKTF. In DNA form, the CDR3 reads TGTGCCACCTGGGATAGTACCCCTAGTAGTGATTGGATCAAGACGTTT.

The chain couples TRGV4 to TRGJ1 or TRGJ2. Per the germline V gene, CDR1 is EGSTGY and CDR2 is YDSYTSSV. V trimming: 2 bases; J trimming: 9 bases; junction bases outside the gene matches: 13. The CDR3 loop spans 14 amino acids. CDR3 amino acids: CATWDVGRMGKKLF. The CDR3, as DNA: TGTGCCACCTGGGATGTTGGGCGTATGGGTAAGAAACTCTTT.

This clone showed up just a few times. The chain employs TRGV4 and TRGJ1 or TRGJ2. V lost 0 bases and J lost 3; bases outside the gene matches: 8. Germline CDR1 is EGSTGY and CDR2 is YDSYTSSV. The CDR3 sequence is 15 residues long. As DNA, the CDR3 is TGTGCCACCTGGGATGGGCCGACTATTTATTATAAGAAACTCTTT. It encodes CATWDGPTIYYKKLF.

This clone has only a few counts. The rearrangement links TRGV9 to TRGJ1 or TRGJ2. The CDR3 runs 14 residues. With 2 bases clipped from V and 3 bases from J, the junction kept 7 bases outside the gene matches. Germline CDR1 is GITISATS and CDR2 is ISYDGTV (reference sequence). The CDR3 loop reads CALWEAGSYYKKLF. CDR3 DNA sequence: TGTGCCTTGTGGGAGGCGGGTTCTTATTATAAGAAACTCTTT.